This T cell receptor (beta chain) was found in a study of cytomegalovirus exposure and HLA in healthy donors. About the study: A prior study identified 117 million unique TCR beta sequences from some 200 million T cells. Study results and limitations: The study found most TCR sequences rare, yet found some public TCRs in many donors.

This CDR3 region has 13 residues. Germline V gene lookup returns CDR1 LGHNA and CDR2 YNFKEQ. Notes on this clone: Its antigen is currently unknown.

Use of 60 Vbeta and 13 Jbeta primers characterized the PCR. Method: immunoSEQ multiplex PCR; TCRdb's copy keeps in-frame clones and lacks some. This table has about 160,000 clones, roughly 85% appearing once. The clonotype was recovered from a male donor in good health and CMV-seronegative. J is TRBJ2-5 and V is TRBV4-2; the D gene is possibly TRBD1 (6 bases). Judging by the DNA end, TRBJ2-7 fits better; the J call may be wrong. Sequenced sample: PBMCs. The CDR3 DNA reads TGTGCCAGCAGGCAGGACAGCTCCTACGAGCAGTACTTC. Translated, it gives CASRQDSSYEQYF.